These T cell receptor beta chains were read from a single sample in a study of blood T cell repertoires in COVID-19. Sequencing used immunoSEQ multiplex PCR; TCRdb keeps in-frame clones, though not all of them. The sample shows fewer than 150,000 clones, 85% to 90% of them seen only once. Material for sequencing was peripheral blood. The receptors originated from an older woman with COVID-19, enrolled during active disease. Each CDR3 is given with its conserved first and last residue. The order of the fields is J gene, clone size, CDR3 length, D gene, V gene, CDR3 protein, CDR3 DNA. The D gene is left open where the match is weak. A clone size is listed for some rows: how often the clone was seen (once, few, many), or a class if it is expanded.

>TRBJ2-4|.|11|.|TRBV7-2
CASSLASIQYF
TGTGCCAGCAGCTTAGCCAGCATTCAGTACTTC
>TRBJ2-1|few|15|.|TRBV4-2
CASSQISQGDNEQFF
TGTGCCAGCAGCCAAATCTCACAGGGCGACAATGAGCAGTTCTTC
>TRBJ1-6|.|16|.|TRBV5-4
CASSLGHSSYNSPLHF
TGTGCCAGCAGCTTAGGACACAGCTCCTATAATTCACCCCTCCACTTT
>TRBJ2-1|.|16|.|TRBV2
CASRGQPGNSYNEQFF
TGTGCCAGCAGAGGACAGCCGGGAAATTCCTACAATGAGCAGTTCTTC
>TRBJ2-3|.|13|.|TRBV6-5
CASMRRSTDTQYF
TGTGCCAGCATGAGGAGGTCCACAGATACGCAGTATTTT
>TRBJ2-5|.|11|.|TRBV28
CASSLEETQYF
TGTGCCAGCAGCCTAGAGGAGACCCAGTACTTC
>TRBJ2-1|.|13|.|TRBV5-1
CASSGTGYNEQFF
TGCGCCAGCAGCGGTACAGGTTACAATGAGCAGTTCTTC
>TRBJ2-7|few|15|.|TRBV27
CASAVGQQTSYEQYF
TGTGCCAGCGCCGTTGGGCAGCAAACCTCCTACGAGCAGTACTTC
>TRBJ2-5|.|16|TRBD2|TRBV9
CASSSRPVAGVETQYF
TGTGCCAGCAGCTCTCGCCCGGTAGCGGGGGTTGAGACCCAGTACTTC
>TRBJ2-6|.|17|.|TRBV14
CASSQDSLRLGANVLTF
TGTGCCAGCAGCCAAGACAGTTTACGTCTTGGGGCCAACGTCCTGACTTTC
>TRBJ2-5|.|12|.|TRBV11-2
CASSPLRETQYF
TGTGCCAGCAGCCCGTTGAGGGAGACCCAGTACTTC
>TRBJ2-2|.|18|TRBD1|TRBV19
CASSIDLGTGGNTGEPFF
TGTGCCAGTAGTATAGATCTAGGGACAGGGGGCAACACCGGGGAGCCGTTTTTT
>TRBJ1-4|.|14|TRBD1|TRBV2
CASSGGTGNEKLFF
TGTGCCAGCAGCGGTGGGACAGGGAATGAAAAACTGTTTTTT
>TRBJ2-5|.|14|.|TRBV7-3
CASSLMGAQETQYF
TGTGCCAGCAGCTTAATGGGGGCCCAAGAGACCCAGTACTTC